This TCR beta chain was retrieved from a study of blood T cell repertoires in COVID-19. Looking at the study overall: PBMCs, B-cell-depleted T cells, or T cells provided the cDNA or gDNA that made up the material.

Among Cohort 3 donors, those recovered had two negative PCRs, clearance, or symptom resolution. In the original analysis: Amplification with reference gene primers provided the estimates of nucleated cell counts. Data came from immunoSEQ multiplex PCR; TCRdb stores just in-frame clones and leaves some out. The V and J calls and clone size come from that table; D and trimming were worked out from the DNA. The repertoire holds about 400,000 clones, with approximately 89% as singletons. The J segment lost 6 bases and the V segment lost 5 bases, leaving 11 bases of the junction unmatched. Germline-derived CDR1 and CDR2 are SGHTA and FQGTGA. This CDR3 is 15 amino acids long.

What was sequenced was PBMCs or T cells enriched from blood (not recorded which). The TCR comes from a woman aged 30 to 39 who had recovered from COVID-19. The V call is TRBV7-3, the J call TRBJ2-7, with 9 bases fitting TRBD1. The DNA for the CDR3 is TGTGCCAGCAGCCCGGCCTCCGGGACAGGGTCCGAGCAGTACTTC. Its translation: CASSPASGTGSEQYF.